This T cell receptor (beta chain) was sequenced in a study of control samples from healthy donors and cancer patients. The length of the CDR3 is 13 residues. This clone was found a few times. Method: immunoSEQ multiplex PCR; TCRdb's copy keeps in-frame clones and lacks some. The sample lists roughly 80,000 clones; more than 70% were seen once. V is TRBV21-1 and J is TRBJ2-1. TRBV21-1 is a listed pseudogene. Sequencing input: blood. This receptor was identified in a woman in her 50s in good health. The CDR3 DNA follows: TGTGCCAGCAGAAGCCAGTGCCCCAATGAGCAGTTCTTC. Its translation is CASRSQCPNEQFF.